These 5 T cell receptor beta chains came from one sample sequenced in a study of T cell responses to AZD1222 COVID-19 vaccine. The method was immunoSEQ multiplex PCR; TCRdb's version includes in-frame clones alone and lacks a portion of them. The repertoire consists of 150,000 or so clones, with 90% occurring once and the leading ten covering approximately 5.9%. This sample comprised peripheral blood, obtained 28 days after the second AZD1222 dose. Receptors were obtained from an adult who received the AZD1222 COVID-19 vaccine.

The chain joins TRBV9 to TRBJ2-1; 12 bases match TRBD1. J was trimmed by 9 bases and V by 1 base; bases with no gene match: 8. This CDR3 contains 16 residues. The germline CDR1 and CDR2 sequences are SGDLS and YYNGEE. In DNA, the CDR3 is TGTGCCAGCAGCGTAACTCCGGGACAGGGGGCAGGTGAGCAGTTCTTC. It yields the protein CASSVTPGQGAGEQFF.

This chain connects TRBV18 to TRBJ2-3; 7 bases map to TRBD1. This CDR3 region has 15 residues. Trimming at V came to 4 bases and at J to 4 bases, leaving 8 bases not matched to a gene. From germline, CDR1 is KGHSH and CDR2 LQKENI. The CDR3 DNA is TGTGCCAGCTCACGCACAGGGGAACACTCAGATACGCAGTATTTT. The encoded protein is CASSRTGEHSDTQYF. Looking up the rest from reference TRBV18 and TRBJ2-3 gives the full variable domain: NAGVMQNPRHLVRRRGQEARLRCSPMKGHSHVYWYRQLPEEGLKFMVYLQKENIIDESGMPKERFSAEFPKEGPSILRIQQVVRGDSAAYFCASSRTGEHSDTQYFGPGTRLTVL.

The chain links TRBV6-2 or TRBV6-3 to TRBJ2-5; the match to TRBD2 covers 13 bases. V shed 6 bases, J shed 5 bases, and the junction held 27 bases outside the gene matches. Germline V gene data show CDR1 as MNHEY and CDR2 as SVGEGT. The CDR3 totals 22 residues. CDR3 amino acids: CASSPERVTSGGAPSRLETQYF. CDR3 sequence (DNA): TGTGCCAGCAGCCCAGAGCGGGTTACTAGCGGGGGGGCTCCCAGCAGGTTGGAGACCCAGTACTTC.

This clone was detected only once. The genes are TRBV20-1 and TRBJ2-1, with a weak D call TRBD2 (6 bases). Germline V gives CDR1 DFQATT, CDR2 SNEGSKA (reference sequence). V was trimmed by 6 bases and J by 13 bases, leaving 16 bases between them. CDR3 length: 11 residues. The CDR3 sequence is CSALGGDFQFF. In nucleotides, the CDR3 is TGCAGTGCACTTGGTGGGGACTTCCAGTTCTTC.

This clone came up once. This chain joins TRBV3-1 (or the pseudogene TRBV3-2) and TRBJ1-6; the D is unclear. This CDR3 has 17 residues. Germline assignment: CDR1 LGHDT and CDR2 YNNKEL (reference sequence). Trimming stripped 0 bases from V and 8 bases from J, with 17 bases between. CDR3 residues: CASSQDLYGEVYSPLHF. The DNA for the CDR3 is TGTGCCAGCAGCCAAGATCTATACGGCGAAGTGTATTCACCCCTCCACTTT.